Below, 25 T cell receptor beta chains from the same sample are listed, as sequenced in a study of blood T cell repertoires in COVID-19 (dated by TCRdb to 2020 to 2022). Library preparation used the immunoSEQ multiplex PCR assay. Sourced from immuneACCESS, this table was stored by TCRdb with only in-frame sequences that have V and J called. A share of the clones is absent; for the studies checked, an unresolved V gene accounts for under half, and the remainder has no known explanation. The sample yields more than 200,000 clones; around nine tenths were counted once. Around 1.4% of the sample goes to the ten largest clones. The sequencing sample was made of peripheral blood. The receptors were sampled from a man older than 75 with acute or convalescent COVID-19.

The gene calls are TRBV7-2 and TRBJ1-2; possible D gene TRBD1, 5 bases. Trimming cost V 3 bases and J 2 bases, with 7 bases left between them. The CDR3 consists of 13 residues. Germline V CDR1 and CDR2: SGHTA, FQGNSA. The CDR3 DNA follows: TGTGCCAGCAGCTTCCAGGGAAACTATGGCTACACCTTC. Amino acids: CASSFQGNYGYTF.

This rearrangement joins TRBV7-2 to TRBJ1-4, with 7 bases identical to TRBD1. CDR3 size: 16 residues. CDR1 and CDR2 from the germline V gene are SGHTA and FQGNSA. The trim removed 5 bases at V and 7 bases at J, leaving 13 bases unmatched. CDR3 DNA: TGTGCCAGCAGCCCCCAGACAGGGCGAGGTATTGAAAAACTGTTTTTT. Translation gives CASSPQTGRGIEKLFF. Using reference TRBV7-2 and TRBJ1-4 for the parts outside the CDR3, the full variable domain is GAGVSQSPSNKVTEKGKDVELRCDPISGHTALYWYRQSLGQGLEFLIYFQGNSAPDKSGLPSDRFSAERTGGSVSTLTIQRTQQEDSAVYLCASSPQTGRGIEKLFFGSGTQLSVL.

The chain uses TRBV7-3 and TRBJ2-1; 10 bases are a match to TRBD2. Germline CDR1 SGHTA, CDR2 FQGTGA. The CDR3 consists of 16 residues. With V trimmed by 2 bases and J by 8 bases, 9 bases remained unmatched. The CDR3 nucleotides are TGTGCCAGCAGCTTACGCTCAGCGGGAGGGGTCGATGAGCAGTTCTTC. This gives the protein CASSLRSAGGVDEQFF.

The chain couples TRBV5-8 to TRBJ1-2, with D perhaps matching TRBD1 (6 bases). The CDR3 has 13 residues. Trimming took 5 bases from V and 6 from J, leaving 14 bases between them. CDR1 is SGHTS and CDR2 is YDEGEE in the germline V gene. The CDR3 is CASSRDTYHGYTF. The CDR3 nucleotides are TGTGCCAGCAGTCGGGACACTTATCATGGCTACACCTTC.

The rearrangement joins TRBV7-2 to TRBJ2-1; D might be TRBD1 (6 bases). The CDR3 consists of 16 residues. Germline assignment: CDR1 SGHTA and CDR2 FQGNSA. The V end lost 5 bases, the J end lost 10 bases, and 24 bases lay between the germline ends. The CDR3 here is CASSPITGTISGEQFF. Written as DNA, the CDR3 is TGTGCCAGCAGCCCGATCACTGGGACAATATCAGGGGAGCAGTTCTTC.

The V gene is TRBV7-2, the J gene TRBJ2-1; TRBD1 aligns across 11 bases. V shed 5 bases, J shed 9 bases, and the junction held 12 bases outside the gene matches. The CDR3 spans 16 residues. The germline V gene encodes CDR1 SGHTA and CDR2 FQGNSA. The CDR3 DNA is TGTGCCAGCAGCCCGCGGACAGGGGGCGCGATGAGTGAGCAGTTCTTC. This encodes CASSPRTGGAMSEQFF.

The V call is TRBV4-3, the J call TRBJ2-1, with 10 positions matching TRBD1. The germline V gene encodes CDR1 LGHNA and CDR2 YSLEER. This CDR3 has 17 residues. V lost 2 bases to trimming and J lost 6 bases; unmatched junction nucleotides: 10. The CDR3 coding sequence is TGCGCCAGCAGCCAACCTAGTCGGACAGGGGGGTCCAATGAGCAGTTCTTC. This codes for CASSQPSRTGGSNEQFF.

V gene TRBV7-9 combines with J gene TRBJ1-1; TRBD1 is a possible D gene (5 bases). V lost 1 base to trimming and J lost 4 bases, with 16 bases between them. Per the germline V gene, CDR1 is SEHNR and CDR2 is FQNEAQ (reference sequence). The CDR3 extends over 16 amino acids. The CDR3 DNA reads TGTGCCAGCAGCTTAGGGCAGGGAAGAGTGGCCACTGAAGCTTTCTTT. As protein: CASSLGQGRVATEAFF.

The chain couples TRBV6-5 to TRBJ1-1; 9 bases align to TRBD1. CDR1 is MNHEY and CDR2 is SVGAGI in the germline V gene. This CDR3 contains 14 residues. V was clipped by 6 bases and J by 10 bases; unmatched bases: 12. CDR3 DNA sequence: TGTGCCAGCAGGCCAGTCAGGGACAGGGTGGGAGCTTTCTTT. It specifies CASRPVRDRVGAFF.

The rearrangement uses TRBV28 and TRBJ2-7; a possible D gene is TRBD1 (6 bases). This CDR3 has 12 amino acids. From germline, CDR1 is MDHEN and CDR2 SYDVKM. Trimming pared 7 bases from V and 3 bases from J, leaving 10 bases between. The DNA for the CDR3 is TGTGCCAGCAATACAGGGTTCTACGAGCAGTACTTC. Its translation is CASNTGFYEQYF.

The rearrangement links TRBV10-2 to TRBJ2-1, with 15 bases identical to TRBD2. Germline-derived CDR1 and CDR2 are WSHSY and SAAADI. This CDR3 region has 17 residues. Trimming cost V 5 bases and J 3 bases; bases outside gene matches: 5. CDR3 bases: TGCGCCAGCAGTCTTTGGACTAGCGGGGGGGTCTACAATGAGCAGTTCTTC. The encoded protein is CASSLWTSGGVYNEQFF.

The chain employs TRBV9 and TRBJ1-6, with TRBD1 matching over 9 bases. This CDR3 contains 16 residues. The junction had 10 bases not matched to a gene; V was cut back by 2 bases and J by 10 bases. CDR1 and CDR2 from the germline V gene are SGDLS and YYNGEE. For the CDR3, the DNA is TGTGCCAGCAGCGTTGGACTCGGACAGGGGTACTCACCCCTCCACTTT. Amino acid sequence: CASSVGLGQGYSPLHF.

The chain uses TRBV6-6 and TRBJ2-3, with D possibly TRBD2 on 5 matching bases. There are 14 residues in the CDR3. Per the germline V gene, CDR1 is MNHNY and CDR2 is SVGAGI (reference sequence). V gave up 5 bases and J gave up 2 bases, with 11 bases separating them. The CDR3 loop reads CASSRIDYTDTQYF. The CDR3 coding sequence is TGTGCCAGCAGTCGGATCGACTACACAGATACGCAGTATTTT.

This chain joins TRBV7-2 and TRBJ2-7; possibly TRBD2 for D (5 bases). The CDR3 sequence is 15 residues long. CDR1 and CDR2 (germline): SGHTA, FQGNSA. Between the trimmed V and J ends, which lost 5 bases and 3 bases, there was a span of 17 bases. CDR3 in DNA: TGTGCCAGCAGCCCCCAGAGGGCTGGCCTCTACGAGCAGTACTTC. Protein: CASSPQRAGLYEQYF. The complete variable domain, with remaining parts taken from reference TRBV7-2 and TRBJ2-7, reads GAGVSQSPSNKVTEKGKDVELRCDPISGHTALYWYRQSLGQGLEFLIYFQGNSAPDKSGLPSDRFSAERTGGSVSTLTIQRTQQEDSAVYLCASSPQRAGLYEQYFGPGTRLTVT.

The chain uses TRBV7-8 and TRBJ1-4; tentative D call: TRBD1 (5 bases). CDR1 is SGHVS and CDR2 is FQNEAQ in the germline V gene. Trimming pared 3 bases from V and 10 bases from J, leaving 15 bases between. CDR3 length: 14 amino acids. The CDR3 nucleotides read TGTGCCAGCAGCTTGGGGCAGGTGGAGGGAAAACTGTTTTTT. It specifies CASSLGQVEGKLFF.

The chain recombines TRBV19 with TRBJ2-1; 12 positions agree with TRBD2. Germline CDR1 is LNHDA and CDR2 is SQIVND (reference sequence). This CDR3 has 14 amino acids. V was pared by 0 bases and J by 14 bases, with 5 bases of the junction left unmatched. CDR3 coding DNA: TGTGCCAGTAGTATAGATAGGACTAGCGGGAAAGAGTTCTTC. Translating gives CASSIDRTSGKEFF.

V gene TRBV4-3 combines with J gene TRBJ2-1; 8 bases fit TRBD1. The V and J ends lost 2 bases and 1 base, in that order; junction bases with no gene match: 7. CDR1 is LGHNA and CDR2 is YSLEER in the germline V gene. CDR3 length equals 17 residues. CDR3 in amino acids: CASSQRTGGRSYNEQFF. The CDR3 DNA reads as TGCGCCAGCAGCCAACGTACAGGGGGTAGGTCCTACAATGAGCAGTTCTTC.

The chain employs TRBV4-3 and TRBJ1-1; D might be TRBD1 (5 bases). This CDR3 spans 15 amino acids. Trimming pared 0 bases from V and 8 bases from J, leaving 16 bases between. CDR1 and CDR2 from the germline V gene are LGHNA and YSLEER. The CDR3 loop reads CASSQDTTGISEAFF. The CDR3 DNA reads TGCGCCAGCAGCCAAGATACAACAGGTATATCCGAAGCTTTCTTT.

This chain links TRBV2 with TRBJ1-1, with 9 bases identical to TRBD1. The CDR3 extends over 16 amino acids. Germline V CDR1 and CDR2: SNHLY, FYNNEI. V trimming: 4 bases; J trimming: 4 bases; junction bases outside the gene matches: 10. The DNA of the CDR3 is TGTGCCAGCAGTGGGGCCCGGGACAGGGAAATCACTGAAGCTTTCTTT. This encodes CASSGARDREITEAFF.

This chain uses TRBV10-3 with TRBJ1-1, with TRBD1 matching over 12 bases. CDR1 ENHRY and CDR2 SYGVKD come from the germline V gene. The CDR3 has 13 amino acids. Trimming removed 7 bases from V and 10 bases from J; junction bases left unmatched: 7. As DNA, the CDR3 is TGTGCCATCACCCCCGGGACAGGGGGCAGAGCTTTCTTT. Translation: CAITPGTGGRAFF.

In DNA, the CDR3 is TGTGCCAGCAGCTTCGGACAGCTTCAAGAGACCCAGTACTTC. It codes for CASSFGQLQETQYF. This chain joins TRBV7-9 and TRBJ2-5; the D gene is possibly TRBD1 (6 bases). Trimming stripped 3 bases from V and 2 bases from J, with 10 bases between. This CDR3 comprises 14 residues. Germline CDR1 is SEHNR and CDR2 is FQNEAQ (reference sequence).

The table lists this clone with a count of one. The chain is built from TRBV3-1 (or the pseudogene TRBV3-2) and TRBJ2-2, with D unclear. The CDR3 loop spans 15 amino acids. Germline V gene lookup returns CDR1 LGHDT and CDR2 YNNKEL (reference sequence). V was trimmed by 0 bases and J by 6 bases, leaving 11 bases between them. This CDR3 is CASSQDMKAPGELFF. CDR3 DNA sequence: TGTGCCAGCAGCCAAGATATGAAAGCCCCCGGGGAGCTGTTTTTT.

The genes are TRBV3-1 (or the pseudogene TRBV3-2) and TRBJ2-1, with D tentatively TRBD2 (6 bases). The CDR3 runs to 13 residues. From germline, CDR1 is LGHDT and CDR2 YNNKEL (reference sequence). V lost 0 bases to trimming and J lost 12 bases, with 12 bases between them. The CDR3 sequence is CASSQDPLARQFF. As DNA, the CDR3 is TGTGCCAGCAGCCAAGATCCACTAGCCCGGCAGTTCTTC.

The J gene is TRBJ1-4, the V gene TRBV7-2; perhaps TRBD1 as D (6 bases). The length of the CDR3 is 14 residues. Germline-derived CDR1 and CDR2 are SGHTA and FQGNSA. V lost 3 bases, J lost 7 bases, and 12 bases lay in between. In DNA, the CDR3 is TGTGCCAGCAGCTTTAGGGGGAGAGGTGAAAAACTGTTTTTT. Amino acids: CASSFRGRGEKLFF. The entire variable domain, with the rest obtained from reference TRBV7-2 and TRBJ1-4, is as follows: GAGVSQSPSNKVTEKGKDVELRCDPISGHTALYWYRQSLGQGLEFLIYFQGNSAPDKSGLPSDRFSAERTGGSVSTLTIQRTQQEDSAVYLCASSFRGRGEKLFFGSGTQLSVL.

The V and J genes are TRBV10-3 and TRBJ1-4, with a tentative D call TRBD1 (5 bases). This CDR3 spans 14 amino acids. Trimming took off 6 bases at V and 2 bases at J, with 10 bases between the two ends. The germline CDR1 and CDR2 sequences are ENHRY and SYGVKD. CDR3 in DNA: TGTGCCATCAGCGCAGGGTTTACTAATGAAAAACTGTTTTTT. Its translation is CAISAGFTNEKLFF.